This T cell receptor beta chain is from a study of T cells after yellow fever vaccination. The wider study: Researchers used SMART-Seq v4 Ultra Low Input to prepare fractions that had low cell numbers.

This clonotype has a count of ten or more. What it binds is not known. Study findings and constraints: Most primary-vaccination clones reappeared after the booster (approximately 95% CD4, roughly 88% CD8).

The ends lost 6 bases at V and 4 bases at J; junction bases unmatched: 13. The CDR3 totals 16 residues. Using its own MiXCR run on the 5' RACE reads, TCRdb lists one record per CDR3 protein. The sample lists 120,000 to 150,000 distinct CDR3 sequences, about 8% seen once, with 0.73% in the top ten. V is TRBV12-3 or TRBV12-4 and J is TRBJ2-3, with TRBD2 matching over 7 bases. This receptor was identified in a man between 25 and 39 years old who received the YFV17D yellow fever vaccine. This specimen consisted of CD4+ T cells sorted from PBMCs, obtained 5 days after the yellow fever booster vaccination. This CDR3 reads CASSFSNGRWADTQYF. CDR3 nucleotide sequence: TGTGCCAGCAGCTTTTCCAACGGGAGGTGGGCAGATACGCAGTATTTT.